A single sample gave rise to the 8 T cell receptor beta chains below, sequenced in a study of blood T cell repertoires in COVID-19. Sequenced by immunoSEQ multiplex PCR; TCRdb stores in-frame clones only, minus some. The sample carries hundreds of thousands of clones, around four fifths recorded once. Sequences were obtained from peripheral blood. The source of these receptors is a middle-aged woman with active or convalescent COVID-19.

CDR3 amino acids: CASRGGGADTQYF. The CDR3 bases are TGTGCCAGCAGGGGCGGGGGGGCAGATACGCAGTATTTT. V is TRBV9 and J is TRBJ2-3; 9 nucleotides agree with TRBD2. The V gene's germline CDR1 is SGDLS and CDR2 YYNGEE. V gave up 5 bases and J gave up 4 bases; unmatched junction bases: 2. This CDR3 is built from 13 residues.

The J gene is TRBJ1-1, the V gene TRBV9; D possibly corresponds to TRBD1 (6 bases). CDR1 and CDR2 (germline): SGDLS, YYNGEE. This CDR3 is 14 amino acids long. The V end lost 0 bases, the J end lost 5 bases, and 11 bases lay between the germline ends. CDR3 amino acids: CASSVAGRGTEAFF. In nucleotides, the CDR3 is TGTGCCAGCAGCGTAGCTGGCAGGGGAACTGAAGCTTTCTTT.

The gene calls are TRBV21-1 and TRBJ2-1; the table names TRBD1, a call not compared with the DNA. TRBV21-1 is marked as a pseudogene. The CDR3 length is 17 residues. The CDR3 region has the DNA TGTGCCAGCAGCAAAGATCGACCGGGACAGGGGGACAATGAGCAGTTCTTC. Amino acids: CASSKDRPGQGDNEQFF.

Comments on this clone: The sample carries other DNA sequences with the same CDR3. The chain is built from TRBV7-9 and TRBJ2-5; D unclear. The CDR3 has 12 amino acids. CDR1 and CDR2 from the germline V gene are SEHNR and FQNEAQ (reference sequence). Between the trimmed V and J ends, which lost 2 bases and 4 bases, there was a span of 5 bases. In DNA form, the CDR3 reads TGTGCCAGCAGCTTATCTTCAGAGACCCAGTACTTC. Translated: CASSLSSETQYF.

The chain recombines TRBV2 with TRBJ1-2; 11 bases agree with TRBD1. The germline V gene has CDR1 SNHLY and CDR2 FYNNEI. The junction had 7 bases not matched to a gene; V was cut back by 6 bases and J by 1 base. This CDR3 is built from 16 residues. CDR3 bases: TGTGCCAGCAGCGCCGGGACAGGGGGAGTTAACTATGGCTACACCTTC. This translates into CASSAGTGGVNYGYTF.

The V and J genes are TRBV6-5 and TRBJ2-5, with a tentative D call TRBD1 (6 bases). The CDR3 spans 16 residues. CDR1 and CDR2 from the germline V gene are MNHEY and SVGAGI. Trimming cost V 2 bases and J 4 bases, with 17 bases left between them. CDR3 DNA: TGTGCCAGCAGTTACCCCGCCCGGGACAATCTAGAGACCCAGTACTTC. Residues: CASSYPARDNLETQYF.

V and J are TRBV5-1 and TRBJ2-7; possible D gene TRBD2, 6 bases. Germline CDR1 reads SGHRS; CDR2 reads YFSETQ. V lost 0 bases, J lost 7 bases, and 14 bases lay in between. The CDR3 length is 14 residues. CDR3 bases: TGCGCCAGCAGCTTGGGCGGGACTTCCAATGAGCAGTACTTC. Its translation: CASSLGGTSNEQYF.

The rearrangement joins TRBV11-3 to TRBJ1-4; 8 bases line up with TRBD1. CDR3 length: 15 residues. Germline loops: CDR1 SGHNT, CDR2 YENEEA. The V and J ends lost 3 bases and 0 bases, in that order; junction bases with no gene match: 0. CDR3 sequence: CASSLGQATNEKLFF. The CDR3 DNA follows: TGTGCCAGCAGCTTGGGACAGGCAACTAATGAAAAACTGTTTTTT.